These 30 T cell receptor beta chains were all obtained from the same sample, sequenced in a study of T cells in Graves' hyperthyroidism and ophthalmopathy. There were TCR beta CDR3 regions amplified from RNA transcripts. The HTBI primer set was used in a first-round RT-PCR of the TCR CDR3. TCRdb processed the multiplex PCR reads anew with MiXCR; each CDR3 protein has one entry. The profile shows 200,000 to 250,000 distinct CDR3 sequences, approximately 23% of them singletons. The sequenced sample was blood. All receptors come from a woman between 40 and 55 years old with Graves' ophthalmopathy.

This clonotype is medium-sized within its sample. V usage is TRBV7-2 and J usage is TRBJ2-7; the match to TRBD1 covers 9 bases. V shed 5 bases, J shed 0 bases, and the junction held 8 bases outside the gene matches. Germline CDR1 is SGHTA and CDR2 is FQGNSA. This CDR3 comprises 16 residues. CDR3 coding DNA: TGTGCCAGCAGCCCGGGACAGGGATTGGGCTCCTACGAGCAGTACTTC. This codes for CASSPGQGLGSYEQYF.

The chain combines TRBV18 with TRBJ1-1; the D is unclear. V shed 0 bases and J shed 0 bases, with 11 bases lying between them. Germline V CDR1 and CDR2: KGHSH, LQKENI. CDR3 length: 16 amino acids. CDR3 sequence reads: CASSPPNRLMNTEAFF. CDR3 DNA sequence: TGTGCCAGCTCACCACCGAACCGCTTAATGAACACTGAAGCTTTCTTT.

This chain connects TRBV19 to TRBJ1-1; weak D call: TRBD1 (6 bases). This CDR3 contains 11 residues. V was pared by 6 bases and J by 11 bases, with 13 bases between. Germline CDR1 and CDR2: LNHDA and SQIVND (reference sequence). The CDR3 sequence is CASRTAGVAFF. In DNA form, the CDR3 reads TGTGCCAGTAGGACGGCAGGGGTCGCTTTCTTT.

The V call is TRBV11-2, the J call TRBJ2-7, with D tentatively TRBD2 (6 bases). The CDR3 spans 15 residues. CDR1 SGHAT and CDR2 FQNNGV come from the germline V gene. V was clipped by 0 bases and J by 4 bases, with 13 bases between them. CDR3 region: CASSLDGSLLYEQYF. In nucleotides, the CDR3 is TGTGCCAGCAGCTTAGACGGGAGTTTGTTGTACGAGCAGTACTTC.

The chain employs TRBV10-3 and TRBJ1-1; no clear D. The CDR3 length is 13 residues. Germline loops: CDR1 ENHRY, CDR2 SYGVKD. V shed 1 base and J shed 4 bases, with 7 bases lying between them. The CDR3 sequence is CAISELDGTEAFF. The CDR3 coding sequence is TGTGCCATCAGTGAGTTGGACGGCACTGAAGCTTTCTTT.

This clonotype was observed at least ten times. This chain joins TRBV29-1 and TRBJ1-2; weak D call: TRBD1 (6 bases). Trimming removed 4 bases from V and 4 bases from J, with 19 bases in between. In germline, CDR1 is SQVTM, CDR2 ANQGSEA. This CDR3 spans 15 amino acids. The CDR3 sequence is CSVGTAPDAGYGYTF. The DNA of the CDR3 is TGCAGCGTTGGGACAGCCCCAGACGCTGGCTATGGCTACACCTTC.

At least ten counts were recorded for this clonotype. The chain couples TRBV19 to TRBJ2-7, with D perhaps given as TRBD1 or TRBD2 (5 bases each). From germline, CDR1 is LNHDA and CDR2 SQIVND (reference sequence). The ends were cut back, 9 bases at V and 3 bases at J, with 12 bases in the middle. The CDR3 consists of 12 residues. The CDR3, as DNA: TGTGCCAGCCGGGACCAAAACTACGAGCAGTACTTC. This encodes CASRDQNYEQYF.

The sample holds many counts of this clonotype. This rearrangement joins TRBV20-1 to TRBJ2-7; 8 bases are shared with TRBD1. In germline, CDR1 is DFQATT, CDR2 SNEGSKA (reference sequence). V trimming: 6 bases; J trimming: 4 bases; junction bases outside the gene matches: 11. The CDR3 length is 14 residues. This CDR3 is CSAPWQGATYEQYF. The CDR3 DNA reads as TGCAGTGCCCCCTGGCAGGGGGCTACGTACGAGCAGTACTTC.

This clonotype was seen a few times. The J gene is TRBJ2-7, the V gene TRBV5-1; 11 nucleotides align to TRBD2. The CDR3 runs 17 residues. Germline lookup yields CDR1 SGHRS and CDR2 YFSETQ. J lost 2 bases, V lost 3 bases, and 10 bases had no gene match. For the CDR3, the DNA is TGCGCCAGCAGCTCACGACTACTAGCGGGAGAGACCTACGAGCAGTACTTC. The encoded protein is CASSSRLLAGETYEQYF.

This sequence joins TRBV20-1 and TRBJ2-7; 8 nucleotides align to TRBD2. Germline V gene data show CDR1 as DFQATT and CDR2 as SNEGSKA (reference sequence). The V gene end was trimmed by 2 bases and the J gene end by 3 bases; junction bases not matched to a gene: 9. The length of the CDR3 is 15 residues. The CDR3 DNA follows: TGCAGTGCTAGAATCGCCAGCGGGGGTTACTACGAGCAGTACTTC. Protein sequence: CSARIASGGYYEQYF.

The DNA of the CDR3 is TGTGCCAGCTCCCGGCCTATCTCCTACGAGCAGTACTTC. As protein: CASSRPISYEQYF. The chain employs TRBV6-8 and TRBJ2-7; D gene uncertain. Germline V gene sequence: CDR1 MNHGY, CDR2 SAAAGT. Trimming stripped 8 bases from V and 0 bases from J, with 11 bases between. This CDR3 is 13 amino acids long.

The table lists this clonotype with a count of one. This chain joins TRBV20-1 and TRBJ1-1, with D possibly matching TRBD1 (6 bases). V gave up 2 bases and J gave up 1 base, with 26 bases separating them. From germline, CDR1 is DFQATT and CDR2 SNEGSKA (reference sequence). CDR3 size: 19 residues. The chain's CDR3 is CSARRSSPAGALTNTEAFF. The CDR3 DNA reads TGCAGTGCTAGACGATCATCTCCCGCAGGGGCGCTCACGAACACTGAAGCTTTCTTT.

This clonotype was recorded at least ten times. The J gene is TRBJ2-2, the V gene TRBV5-1; 11 nucleotides match TRBD2. The CDR3 covers 15 residues. Trimming at V came to 0 bases and at J to 5 bases, leaving 0 bases not matched to a gene. Germline CDR1 reads SGHRS; CDR2 reads YFSETQ. The CDR3 DNA follows: TGCGCCAGCAGCTTGGGGACTAGCGGGACCGGGGAGCTGTTTTTT. Amino acids: CASSLGTSGTGELFF.

This clonotype was detected many times. V usage is TRBV18 and J usage is TRBJ2-5; D not resolved. This CDR3 spans 12 amino acids. CDR1 and CDR2 from the germline V gene are KGHSH and LQKENI. The ends were cut back, 0 bases at V and 5 bases at J, with 4 bases in the middle. CDR3 amino acids: CASSPPTETQYF. CDR3 nucleotides: TGTGCCAGCTCACCACCGACGGAGACCCAGTACTTC.

This chain uses TRBV6-2 or TRBV6-3 with TRBJ2-5; 9 bases agree with TRBD1. V shed 7 bases and J 5 bases; nucleotides not matched to a gene: 8. In germline, CDR1 is MNHEY, CDR2 SVGEGT. The CDR3 consists of 14 residues. CDR3 residues: CASKGDRVQETQYF. CDR3 bases: TGTGCCAGCAAAGGGGACAGGGTCCAGGAGACCCAGTACTTC.

Ten or more counts support this clonotype. The chain carries TRBV29-1 and TRBJ1-1; D ambiguous. V was cut by 6 bases and J by 1 base, with 12 bases left in between. The CDR3 is 13 amino acids. Germline V CDR1 and CDR2: SQVTM, ANQGSEA. CDR3 coding DNA: TGCAGCGTCTTCAATCTGGGGAACACTGAAGCTTTCTTT. Protein sequence: CSVFNLGNTEAFF.

There are many counts of this clonotype. This sequence joins TRBV12-3 or TRBV12-4 and TRBJ1-5; D gene ambiguous. V lost 1 base and J 7 bases, leaving 8 bases between the germline ends. CDR3 length: 13 amino acids. The CDR3 bases are TGTGCCAGCAGTTTAGAAGGGAGACAGCCCCAGCATTTT. It encodes CASSLEGRQPQHF.

This clonotype turned up a few times. A much larger clone lies one base from this, so it may be a read error. The chain links TRBV15 to TRBJ2-7; D remains ambiguous. The CDR3 loop spans 14 amino acids. The germline gives CDR1 LNHNV, CDR2 YYDKDF (reference sequence). The V end was cut by 0 bases, the J end by 1 base, with 7 bases between. CDR3 sequence (DNA): TGTGCCACCAGCAGAGACAAATGTTCCTACGAGCAGTACTTC. It codes for CATSRDKCSYEQYF.

The V and J genes are TRBV5-1 and TRBJ2-7; TRBD1 aligns across 7 bases. The CDR3 length is 14 residues. Germline-derived CDR1 and CDR2 are SGHRS and YFSETQ. Trimming took 3 bases from V and 6 from J; bases not matched to a gene: 9. The CDR3 is CASSSGDRRREQYF. The CDR3, as DNA: TGCGCCAGCAGCTCTGGGGACAGACGCCGCGAGCAGTACTTC.

Ten or more counts support this clonotype. The genes are TRBV6-2 or TRBV6-3 and TRBJ2-7, with 11 bases identical to TRBD2. Germline V gene lookup returns CDR1 MNHEY and CDR2 SVGEGT. CDR3 length equals 15 residues. Losses at the gene ends were 1 base for V and 5 bases for J; bases not matched to a gene: 4. The CDR3 bases are TGTGCCAGCAGTTACTTCATAGCGGGAGGGAACGAGCAGTACTTC. Translation: CASSYFIAGGNEQYF.

There are many counts of this clonotype. J is TRBJ1-5 and V is TRBV12-3 or TRBV12-4; tentatively, D is TRBD1 (5 bases). V was pared by 4 bases and J by 2 bases, with 12 bases between. The CDR3 has 15 residues. The CDR3 nucleotides are TGTGCCAGCAGTTACACAGGTCCTGGCAATCAGCCCCAGCATTTT. It yields the protein CASSYTGPGNQPQHF.

This clonotype was recorded many times. The rearrangement uses TRBV30 and TRBJ2-7; D not resolved. The CDR3 totals 12 residues. V lost 1 base, J lost 4 bases, and 8 bases lay in between. Germline V lookup: CDR1 GTSNPN, CDR2 SVGIG (reference sequence). The CDR3 nucleotides read TGTGCCTGGAGTGCCCGAGTGTACGAGCAGTACTTC. It translates to CAWSARVYEQYF.

This clonotype was recorded many times. The chain carries TRBV28 and TRBJ2-7; D is perhaps TRBD2 (5 bases). In germline, CDR1 is MDHEN, CDR2 SYDVKM. Trimming stripped 2 bases from V and 6 bases from J, with 17 bases between. The CDR3 extends over 15 amino acids. For the CDR3, the DNA is TGTGCCAGCAGTTTAGGGCCCCGAACCACTAGCGAGCAGTACTTC. It translates to CASSLGPRTTSEQYF.

This clonotype occurred many times. This sequence joins TRBV6-5 and TRBJ2-5, with 9 bases that match TRBD1. V lost 6 bases and J lost 6; bases outside the gene matches: 5. This CDR3 region has 13 residues. From germline, CDR1 is MNHEY and CDR2 SVGAGI. The CDR3 coding sequence is TGTGCCAGCAGCAGACAGGGGGGGCAGACCCAGTACTTC. The encoded protein is CASSRQGGQTQYF.

The chain has TRBV6-2 or TRBV6-3 and TRBJ2-7; 10 bases agree with TRBD1. The CDR3 is made up of 18 amino acids. The ends lost 2 bases at V and 3 bases at J; junction bases unmatched: 13. In germline, CDR1 is MNHEY, CDR2 SVGEGT. CDR3 in DNA: TGTGCCAGCAGTTACGGTAAAATGGGGACAGGGGAGATCTACGAGCAGTACTTC. Translated: CASSYGKMGTGEIYEQYF.

This clonotype was counted ten times or more. V usage is TRBV29-1 and J usage is TRBJ2-7; D gene ambiguous. CDR3 size: 14 residues. The V gene's germline CDR1 is SQVTM and CDR2 ANQGSEA. V dropped 4 bases and J dropped 1 base, with 14 bases sitting between them. The CDR3 DNA is TGCAGCGTTGGGGCTTCGGCGGATTCCTACGAGCAGTACTTC. Its protein product is CSVGASADSYEQYF.

The V gene is TRBV28, the J gene TRBJ1-5; 9 bases fit TRBD1. V was clipped by 6 bases and J by 5 bases; unmatched bases: 11. The CDR3 is 16 amino acids. The germline gives CDR1 MDHEN, CDR2 SYDVKM. CDR3 protein: CASRLGAGTGHQPQHF. The CDR3 coding sequence is TGTGCCAGCAGGCTGGGTGCCGGGACAGGGCATCAGCCCCAGCATTTT.

In this sample, this clonotype turned up a few times. This sequence joins TRBV7-2 and TRBJ2-5, with 10 bases matching TRBD2. CDR3 length: 16 residues. V gave up 5 bases and J gave up 3 bases; unmatched junction bases: 9. The germline V gene has CDR1 SGHTA and CDR2 FQGNSA. As DNA, the CDR3 is TGTGCCAGCAGCCGACGAAGGACTAGCGGCAAAGAGACCCAGTACTTC. Protein: CASSRRRTSGKETQYF.

This clonotype has just a few counts. The chain links TRBV12-3 or TRBV12-4 to TRBJ2-7; the match to TRBD1 covers 11 bases. V gave up 6 bases and J gave up 2 bases; unmatched junction bases: 6. The CDR3 runs 15 residues. The CDR3 DNA reads TGTGCCAGCAGCCGTGGACAGGGGGCAACCTACGAGCAGTACTTC. This gives the protein CASSRGQGATYEQYF.

This clonotype was picked up many times. Here the CDR3 reads CASKLRGEETIYF. DNA for the CDR3: TGTGCCAGCAAGTTAAGGGGGGAAGAAACCATATATTTT. The V gene is TRBV12-3 or TRBV12-4, the J gene TRBJ1-3; possibly TRBD1 for D (6 bases). The CDR3 contains 13 residues. Trimming took off 7 bases at V and 10 bases at J, with 17 bases between the two ends.